This T cell receptor (beta chain) was sequenced for a study of shared clonotypes between healthy human individuals. The overall study: Donors had three CD4 naive, three CD4 memory, two CD8 naive and one CD8 memory plate apiece.

Concerning this clone: The antigen is not known. The same CDR3 can be traced to other DNA sequences in this sample.

From CD4+ cells came CD45RA+ naive and CD45RA-negative memory subsets. Study-level findings and limits: Across subsets, estimated richness was generally greater for naive than for memory populations.

Authors' processing steps: Filtering of immunoSEQ junctional sequences could not match full-length read filtering. Profiled with immunoSEQ multiplex PCR; TCRdb holds only in-frame clones, not every one. V and J calls plus clone size are reproduced from that table; the DNA served to infer D and trimming. The sample records millions of clones, roughly 95% being singletons. Germline V gene sequence: CDR1 SGDLS, CDR2 YYNGEE. Trimming left V 0 bases short and J 0 bases short, with 6 bases between. This CDR3 region has 14 residues. This rearrangement joins TRBV9 to TRBJ2-5; D is unresolved. This receptor was taken from a man younger than 30 in good health. The sequenced material came from naive CD4+ T cells sorted from blood. The subset: CD45RA+ positively selected. The CDR3 spells CASSVAGNQETQYF. The CDR3 DNA reads TGTGCCAGCAGCGTAGCCGGAAACCAAGAGACCCAGTACTTC.